The clone carrying this T cell receptor (beta chain) was recorded only once. Its specificity is not known. This CDR3 spans 13 amino acids. Germline V gene data show CDR1 as SEHNR and CDR2 as FQNEAQ (reference sequence). V lost 7 bases and J 7 bases, leaving 13 bases between the germline ends. TCRdb's copy holds only in-frame clones and misses some; the assay was immunoSEQ multiplex PCR. This sample has 100,000 or so clones, with 88% found just once. The data originate from a study of T cell responses to AZD1222 COVID-19 vaccine. Study outcomes and limitations: Baseline seropositivity occurred in only a handful of AZD1222 recipients. Samples come after the peak T cell response, not at day 14. Across the whole spike, CD4 TCRs peaked at regions 160-218 and 743-854. The reported proportion of spike-specific TCRs targeting unmutated variant regions was nearly half.

This chain uses TRBV7-9 with TRBJ1-4; D ambiguous. The clonotype originates from an adult in good health. Sequencing used peripheral blood, obtained on day 0 of AZD1222 vaccination. CDR3 residues: CASMEGWGEKLFF. The DNA of the CDR3 is TGTGCCAGCATGGAGGGCTGGGGTGAAAAACTGTTTTTT.